The TCR beta chain under discussion was sequenced for a study of relationships among human T cell subsets (TCRdb year 2010). At the level of the whole study: The study sequenced eight distinct T cell populations from blood: pan T, CD8 cytotoxic, regulatory, Th1, Th2, naive plus transitional, activated and memory cells.

Overall study outcomes, separate from this receptor: Over 60% of CD8+ cytotoxic sequences were found to belong to clones with over 100 reads, whereas few such clones were observed in the regulatory and Th2 subsets. A CD4+CD8+ double-positive population could not be excluded by the bead-based sorting. The seven subsets showed no statistically significant differences in V, D and J usage, CDR3 length, or N-nucleotide additions. The substantial sharing of CDR3s among Th1, Th2 and regulatory T cells was interpreted as suggesting that cell fate choices are stochastic.

Naive plus transitional T cells were isolated with anti-CD45RA microbeads from pooled isolated CD4+ and CD8+ T cells. Miltenyi superparamagnetic beads coated with subset-specific monoclonal antibodies were used to isolate the T cell subsets. Every T cell population was isolated from peripheral blood. Ficoll separation of whole blood yielded mononuclear cells, and anti-CD14 microbeads were then used to deplete the monocytes. Right after isolation, the cell populations were resuspended in RNAprotect reagent. A remark on this clonotype: Its antigen is not yet known. No much larger clone is present one base from it, and per-base qualities are unavailable.

Trimming removed 5 bases from V and 1 base from J, leaving 5 bases between the germline ends. The CDR3 runs 12 residues from the cysteine to the phenylalanine. Only the CDR3 portion is preserved as DNA: 36 bases, with reading frame beginning at the first base. CDR1 PRHDT and CDR2 FYEKMQ are derived from the germline V gene (reference sequence). Preparation of the library involved multiplex PCR. Sequenced on a 454 GS FLX. Semiquantitative ARM-PCR was used to amplify the TCR alpha and beta CDR3 regions from mRNA. In ARM-PCR, tagged nested gene-specific primers were used first, and communal superprimers then performed exponential amplification. Before the second amplification round was performed on first-round PCR products, the nested primers were removed by exonuclease. Amplicons were sequenced on the 454 platform, which allows rapid sequencing of millions of DNA fragments without cloning bias. A read was counted as effective if the read could be mapped to both V and J germline segments. The source study handled its data this way. IRmap, which uses pyromap, a Smith-Waterman modification adapted to 454 sequencing errors, was used to assign reads to germline V, D and J segments. Cutoffs set at the 99th percentile of alignment scores from simulated random sequences were applied to filter D-beta assignments. The CDR3 was taken to be the amino acids lying between the conserved V-segment Y[YFLI]C motif and the J-segment [FW]GXGT motif. Repertoire diversity was estimated with a compound Poisson process model previously applied to large-scale EST data. A cross-contamination detection procedure was applied to argue against sample contamination as the source of shared CDR3s. The public reads were reanalyzed by TCRdb: fastp trimming at Q25, MiXCR alignment, in-frame beta chains only. For every CDR3 protein sequence, its rows merge into one entry that carries the most common genes and DNA. What appears here as the V and J calls and clone size reflects TCRdb's work, not the paper's. The sample table lists over 7,000 distinct CDR3 sequences, about 70% of them with a count of one. The top ten constitute around 50% of the sample.

The clonotype comes from a man aged 35 to 55 in good health. This chain joins TRBV13 to TRBJ1-1; 5 matching bases give a weak D call of TRBD1. The source material was naive and transitional (CD45RA+) T cells sorted from blood. Interpreted using the paper, the cell subset or site label stands for: CD45RA+ naive plus transitional T cells (Tn+t). This receptor has the CDR3 CASSRGNTEAFF. The sequenced DNA is TGTGCCAGCAGCAGGGGGAACACTGAAGCTTTCTTT.